The 30 T cell receptor beta chains listed next were all sequenced from one sample in a study of T cells in Graves' hyperthyroidism and ophthalmopathy. RNA transcripts provided the source from which TCR beta CDR3 regions were amplified. HTBI primers were used for first-round RT-PCR of the TCR CDR3. A single record per CDR3 protein comes from TCRdb applying MiXCR to the multiplex PCR reads. Here the sample spans 450,000 to 600,000 distinct CDR3 sequences, 15% to 20% being singletons. Material for sequencing was blood. These receptors were taken from a middle-aged man with Graves' ophthalmopathy.

The V gene is TRBV19, the J gene TRBJ1-5; a possible D gene is TRBD1 (5 bases). Per germline, CDR1 LNHDA and CDR2 SQIVND (reference sequence). Trimming left V 6 bases short and J 4 bases short, with 10 bases between. The length of the CDR3 is 13 residues. DNA of the CDR3: TGTGCCAGTAGCCTGGACATTAATCAGCCCCAGCATTTT. Its translation is CASSLDINQPQHF.

This clonotype was detected a few times. The rearrangement links TRBV2 to TRBJ1-4; 7 positions agree with TRBD1. The ends lost 7 bases at V and 6 bases at J; junction bases unmatched: 5. The germline CDR1 and CDR2 sequences are SNHLY and FYNNEI. CDR3 size: 13 residues. CDR3 bases: TGTGCCAGCAAGGGGGACAGATATGAAAAACTGTTTTTT. This encodes CASKGDRYEKLFF.

The chain couples TRBV12-3 or TRBV12-4 to TRBJ1-1; no reliable D call. With 7 bases removed from V and 1 base from J, the gap between germline ends came to 13 bases. The CDR3 covers 14 residues. CDR3 sequence reads: CASIPRASNTEAFF. The CDR3 coding sequence is TGTGCCAGCATTCCTCGGGCCTCGAACACTGAAGCTTTCTTT.

In its sample, this clonotype was seen many times. The rearrangement uses TRBV2 and TRBJ2-7; D gene uncertain. The CDR3 has 10 residues. The V gene lost 6 bases and the J gene lost 7 bases, with 7 bases spanning the gap. Germline V gene sequence: CDR1 SNHLY, CDR2 FYNNEI. CDR3 in amino acids: CASRALEQYF. The CDR3 region has the DNA TGTGCCAGCAGGGCCTTAGAGCAGTACTTC. Combining the CDR3 with reference TRBV2 and TRBJ2-7 gives the whole variable domain EPEVTQTPSHQVTQMGQEVILRCVPISNHLYFYWYRQILGQKVEFLVSFYNNEISEKSEIFDDQFSVERPDGSNFTLKIRSTKLEDSAMYFCASRALEQYFGPGTRLTVT.

At least ten counts were recorded for this clonotype. This sequence joins TRBV27 and TRBJ2-5; 10 bases fit TRBD2. With 4 bases clipped from V and 5 bases from J, the junction kept 4 bases outside the gene matches. The CDR3 is 14 residues long. Germline values: CDR1 MNHEY, CDR2 SMNVEV (reference sequence). CDR3 loop: CASSYGSGGETQYF. The CDR3 nucleotides read TGTGCCAGCAGTTATGGTAGCGGGGGGGAGACCCAGTACTTC.

This clonotype was counted many times. The rearrangement uses TRBV11-2 and TRBJ2-1; D gene ambiguous. V lost 3 bases, J lost 2 bases, and 26 bases lay in between. The germline gives CDR1 SGHAT, CDR2 FQNNGV. The CDR3 covers 20 residues. CDR3 bases: TGTGCCAGCAGCTTCCGAGTTGGTGAGGCCCAAGGTTGGACCTACAATGAGCAGTTCTTC. Amino acids: CASSFRVGEAQGWTYNEQFF.

The chain recombines TRBV6-2 or TRBV6-3 with TRBJ2-1; D may match TRBD1 or TRBD2 (5 bases each). The V end was cut by 6 bases, the J end by 12 bases, with 21 bases between. The CDR3 is made up of 14 amino acids. Germline values: CDR1 MNHEY, CDR2 SVGEGT. The DNA of the CDR3 is TGTGCCAGCAGCCTCCAGGGACCCTCCCCGGGGCAGTTCTTC. Protein sequence: CASSLQGPSPGQFF.

This clonotype was detected ten times or more. This chain uses TRBV2 with TRBJ1-2, with 8 bases identical to TRBD1. The CDR3 sequence is 15 residues long. The V gene's germline CDR1 is SNHLY and CDR2 FYNNEI. V shed 7 bases and J 8 bases; nucleotides not matched to a gene: 15. The CDR3 DNA sequence: TGTGCCAGCACTGGACAGGGTAGCTCCGTCGAGGGCTACACCTTC. As protein: CASTGQGSSVEGYTF.

Concerning this clonotype itself: An end of the junction differs from the germline gene, which may be a read error. The gene calls are TRBV6-2 or TRBV6-3 and TRBJ2-1; 7 bases align to TRBD1. The CDR3 contains 13 residues. Germline values: CDR1 MNHEY, CDR2 SVGEGT. The CDR3 sequence is CAGRRDSYNEQFF. The CDR3, as DNA: TGTGCCGGCAGAAGGGACAGTTACAATGAGCAGTTCTTC.

CDR3 region: CSAPRQAGEKLFF. The CDR3 nucleotides are TGCAGTGCCCCCCGACAGGCTGGCGAAAAACTGTTTTTT. The chain recombines TRBV20-1 with TRBJ1-4; maybe TRBD1 (6 bases). The germline V gene encodes CDR1 DFQATT and CDR2 SNEGSKA (reference sequence). The CDR3 contains 13 residues. V lost 6 bases to trimming and J lost 8 bases, with 16 bases between them.

Remarks on this clonotype: A single base is all that separates this from a far larger clone, so a read error is likely. The J gene is TRBJ2-7, the V gene TRBV28; D is possibly TRBD1 (6 bases). The CDR3 has 11 residues. Germline V CDR1 and CDR2: MDHEN, SYDVKM. V lost 5 bases and J lost 9, with 11 bases in between. CDR3 region: CASSPSRGQYF. The CDR3 DNA follows: TGTGCCAGCAGTCCCAGCAGGGGGCAGTACTTC.

V gene TRBV20-1 combines with J gene TRBJ1-5; D gene uncertain. There are 13 residues in the CDR3. Germline V CDR1 and CDR2: DFQATT, SNEGSKA (reference sequence). V lost 3 bases to trimming and J lost 3 bases, with 9 bases between them. The CDR3 DNA follows: TGCAGTGCTAGCGTGGGGTCCAATCAGCCCCAGCATTTT. Encoded protein: CSASVGSNQPQHF.

This clonotype was detected a few times. The rearrangement links TRBV27 to TRBJ1-1, with TRBD1 matching 8 bases. Losses at the gene ends were 5 bases for V and 1 base for J; bases not matched to a gene: 6. Germline CDR1 is MNHEY and CDR2 is SMNVEV (reference sequence). The CDR3 contains 15 residues. CDR3 sequence: CASSRTGTGNTEAFF. The CDR3 coding sequence is TGTGCCAGCAGTAGAACCGGGACAGGGAACACTGAAGCTTTCTTT.

This clonotype was seen repeatedly, ten times or more. This sequence joins TRBV7-8 and TRBJ2-5; 11 bases are shared with TRBD2. The V segment lost 4 bases and the J segment 4 bases; nucleotides outside the gene matches: 8. In germline, CDR1 is SGHVS, CDR2 FQNEAQ. The CDR3 is 16 amino acids. This chain's CDR3 is CASSSARLAGRETQYF. CDR3 sequence (DNA): TGTGCCAGCAGCTCAGCCCGACTAGCGGGGAGAGAGACCCAGTACTTC.

This chain uses TRBV6-5 with TRBJ2-3; 8 nucleotides line up with TRBD2. The CDR3 consists of 15 residues. Per the germline V gene, CDR1 is MNHEY and CDR2 is SVGAGI. V was pared by 1 base and J by 6 bases, with 6 bases of the junction left unmatched. CDR3 protein: CASSYYGGARDTQYF. The CDR3 DNA sequence: TGTGCCAGCAGTTACTACGGGGGGGCCCGGGATACGCAGTATTTT.

With respect to this clonotype: A read error may explain this, as a much larger clone is one base away. The chain has TRBV11-2 and TRBJ2-4, with a weak D call TRBD2 (5 bases). This CDR3 region has 13 residues. Germline loops: CDR1 SGHAT, CDR2 FQNNGV. V lost 11 bases and J 8 bases, leaving 19 bases between the germline ends. CDR3 sequence reads: CACGWRRGDIQYF. DNA of the CDR3: TGTGCCTGCGGGTGGAGGCGAGGAGACATTCAGTACTTC.

On this clonotype itself: Because it lacks the conserved phenylalanine or tryptophan at the end, this CDR3 is likely a read error. The CDR3: CAGSQTGNTEAFL. The CDR3 bases are TGTGCCGGAAGCCAGACGGGGAACACTGAAGCTTTCCTT. The chain couples TRBV6-1 to TRBJ1-1; no firm D call. Trimming removed 11 bases at V and 1 base at J, with 14 bases between. CDR3 length: 13 residues. Germline V lookup: CDR1 MNHNS, CDR2 SASEGT.

The chain links TRBV12-3 or TRBV12-4 to TRBJ1-6, with TRBD1 identical over 8 bases. The CDR3 runs 15 residues. The trim removed 5 bases at V and 10 bases at J, leaving 10 bases unmatched. DNA for the CDR3: TGTGCCAGCAGTGTCCGACAGGGGCCCTCGTCACCCCTCCACTTT. Protein sequence: CASSVRQGPSSPLHF.

As regards this clonotype: Compared with germline, one end of the junction differs, possibly owing to a read error. The rearrangement joins TRBV7-7 to TRBJ2-3; 7 bases fit TRBD2. Germline loops: CDR1 SSHAT, CDR2 FNYEAQ (reference sequence). This CDR3 has 15 residues. The CDR3 DNA follows: TGTGCTAGCAGCCCAAGGGCTGGGGGGGCAGATACGCAGTATTTT. This encodes CASSPRAGGADTQYF.

In its sample, this clonotype was seen a few times. The J gene is TRBJ1-6, the V gene TRBV6-1; 7 positions match TRBD1. Trimming took 5 bases from V and 5 from J; bases not matched to a gene: 3. This CDR3 is built from 14 residues. CDR1 is MNHNS, CDR2 SASEGT, per germline. In nucleotides, the CDR3 is TGTGCCAGCAGTTTAGACAGGGATAATTCACCCCTCCACTTT. Its protein product is CASSLDRDNSPLHF.

The J gene is TRBJ1-1, the V gene TRBV4-1; 8 bases map to TRBD1. CDR1 MGHRA and CDR2 YSYEKL come from the germline V gene. V was pared by 3 bases and J by 2 bases, with 2 bases of the junction left unmatched. CDR3 length: 14 residues. The CDR3 DNA reads TGCGCCAGCAGCCATGGACAGGGAAACACTGAAGCTTTCTTT. Amino acids: CASSHGQGNTEAFF.

The genes are TRBV18 and TRBJ2-4; TRBD1 aligns across 10 bases. After removal of 5 bases from V and 8 bases from J, the junction contained 9 bases not matched to a gene. Germline V gene lookup returns CDR1 KGHSH and CDR2 LQKENI. The CDR3 is made up of 15 amino acids. The CDR3 DNA follows: TGTGCCAGCTCATTGACAGGGGGCCCCCAGGACATTCAGTACTTC. As protein: CASSLTGGPQDIQYF.

The count of this clonotype is one. The CDR3 DNA is TGTGCCAGCAGCATCCGGGACGGATATACAGATACGCAGTATTTT. Its translation is CASSIRDGYTDTQYF. The chain carries TRBV9 and TRBJ2-3; tentatively, D is TRBD1 or TRBD2 (5 bases each). This CDR3 comprises 15 residues. Trimming left V 4 bases short and J 3 bases short, with 15 bases between. CDR1 and CDR2 (germline): SGDLS, YYNGEE.

This clonotype occurred a few times. The gene calls are TRBV3-1 and TRBJ1-4; the match to TRBD1 covers 7 bases. Trimming at V came to 2 bases and at J to 6 bases, leaving 6 bases not matched to a gene. The length of the CDR3 is 15 residues. CDR1 and CDR2 from the germline V gene are LGHDT and YNNKEL (reference sequence). The DNA of the CDR3 is TGTGCCAGCAGCCAATCAAGGGGGCGCGATGAAAAACTGTTTTTT. It yields the protein CASSQSRGRDEKLFF.

To note about this clonotype: This may be a read error: a much more frequent sequence differs by one nucleotide. The CDR3 reads CASSPPLPRPQYF. CDR3 bases: TGTGCCAGCAGTCCACCCCTCCCTCGCCCGCAGTATTTT. The chain recombines TRBV28 with TRBJ2-3; D gene ambiguous. The germline V gene has CDR1 MDHEN and CDR2 SYDVKM. V lost 5 bases to trimming and J lost 10 bases, with 16 bases between them. The CDR3 runs to 13 residues. The complete variable domain, with remaining parts taken from reference TRBV28 and TRBJ2-3, reads DVKVTQSSRYLVKRTGEKVFLECVQDMDHENMFWYRQDPGLGLRLIYFSYDVKMKEKGDIPEGYSVSREKKERFSLILESASTNQTSMYLCASSPPLPRPQYFGPGTRLTVL.

V and J are TRBV5-8 and TRBJ1-2, with 8 bases that match TRBD1. CDR1 SGHTS and CDR2 YDEGEE come from the germline V gene. V was clipped by 4 bases and J by 4 bases; unmatched bases: 6. The CDR3 spans 14 residues. As DNA, the CDR3 is TGTGCCAGCAGCGATACAGGGGGAGTCTATGGCTACACCTTC. Translated: CASSDTGGVYGYTF.

This chain joins TRBV29-1 and TRBJ1-2; TRBD1 aligns across 11 bases. Germline lookup yields CDR1 SQVTM and CDR2 ANQGSEA. The CDR3 contains 14 residues. The junction had 6 bases not matched to a gene; V was cut back by 4 bases and J by 5 bases. In DNA form, the CDR3 reads TGCAGCGTTGGCGGACAGGGGGCGGGGTATGGCTACACCTTC. This sequence encodes CSVGGQGAGYGYTF.

J is TRBJ2-1 and V is TRBV5-1; 10 nucleotides line up with TRBD1. The CDR3 consists of 14 residues. Germline trimming cut 4 bases from V and 7 bases from J; bases unmatched to any gene: 5. Germline V CDR1 and CDR2: SGHRS, YFSETQ. The CDR3 protein is CASSRDRGRNEQFF. The CDR3 bases are TGCGCCAGCAGCCGGGACAGGGGTCGGAATGAGCAGTTCTTC.

With regard to this clonotype: A much larger clone lies a single base off, so this may be a read error. The chain combines TRBV28 with TRBJ2-7, with 9 bases matching TRBD2. There are 15 residues in the CDR3. CDR1 is MDHEN, CDR2 SYDVKM, per germline. CDR3 bases: TGTGCCAGCAGTTTAGACGCGGGAGGGCCCTACGGGCAGTACTTC. This encodes CASSLDAGGPYGQYF.

The gene calls are TRBV20-1 and TRBJ2-1; D gene unclear. CDR1 is DFQATT and CDR2 is SNEGSKA in the germline V gene (reference sequence). V was trimmed by 3 bases and J by 9 bases, leaving 12 bases between them. The CDR3 runs 12 residues. CDR3 in amino acids: CSARDDSIEQFF. CDR3 sequence (DNA): TGCAGTGCTAGGGACGACTCGATTGAGCAGTTCTTC.